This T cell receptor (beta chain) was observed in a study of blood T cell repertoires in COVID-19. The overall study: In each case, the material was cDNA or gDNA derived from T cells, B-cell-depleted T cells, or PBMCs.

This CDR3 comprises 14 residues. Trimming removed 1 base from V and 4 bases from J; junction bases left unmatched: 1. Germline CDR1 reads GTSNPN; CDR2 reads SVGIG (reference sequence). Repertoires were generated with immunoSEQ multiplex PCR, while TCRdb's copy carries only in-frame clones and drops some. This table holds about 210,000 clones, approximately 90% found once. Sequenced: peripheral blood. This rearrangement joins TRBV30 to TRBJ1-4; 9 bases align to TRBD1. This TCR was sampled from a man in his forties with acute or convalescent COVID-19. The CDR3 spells CAWSAGQGNEKLFF. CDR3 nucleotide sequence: TGTGCCTGGAGTGCGGGACAGGGTAATGAAAAACTGTTTTTT.